This T cell receptor (beta chain) emerged from a study of cytomegalovirus exposure and HLA in healthy donors (TCRdb year 2017). With regard to the full study: According to an earlier analysis of several hundred of the donors, about 179 million T cells yielded over 100 million unique TCR beta sequences and approximately 280 Gb of sequence data. In addition to the first cohort of around 670 subjects, a separate validation cohort of 120 different subjects was used. The later analysis used no new phenotypic data to find candidate immune exposures, relying instead on TCR beta sequences and their occurrence across donors. An earlier analysis of 450 to 750 of the donors used high-throughput TCR beta sequencing to judge whether each TCR beta V gene segment behaved as functional or pseudogenic. The study aimed to test whether signatures of past pathogen exposure could be identified by cataloging public T cell receptors. All discovery cohort repertoires had been generated on a single sequencing platform. Of the roughly 410 genotyped donors, less than 85% were placed in the genetic ancestry cluster associated with self-reported Caucasian donors. A later genetic analysis used genome-wide SNP genotypes for about three fifths of the roughly 700 donors, treating that subset as a discovery cohort. The study combined high-throughput TCR immunosequencing, statistical association of individual TCRs with disease status, and machine learning to predict cytomegalovirus infection status. HLA typing included class I and class II loci at four-digit resolution. A handful of DR-DQ haplotypes were handled as single units for association and clustering because linkage in the cohort was strong. Among roughly 400 genotyped donors of the cohort, an average of around 240,000 unique TCR beta nucleotide sequences were sequenced per donor, roughly a sixth of them non-productive. Alongside the repertoire data, information on donor age, sex, ethnicity and CMV serostatus was compiled. Typing coverage differed by locus: A, B, C, DRB1 and DQB1 were typed in about 629-630 donors, DQA1 in about 500, DPA1 in over 600, and DPB1 in just under 490. About 320 gigabases of sequencing data and tens of millions of unique TCR sequences were included in an early release covering over 600 HLA-typed donors. A later analysis re-examined previously published TCR beta repertoires from about 700 donors and added high-resolution HLA genotyping to investigate patterns of TCR occurrence. The study profiled the T cell repertoires of 500 to 800 subjects by immunosequencing and related them to cytomegalovirus serostatus. The study at large found these results: According to a later analysis, parvovirus B19, influenza, CMV and Epstein-Barr virus appeared linked to several top co-occurrence clusters. In an earlier analysis of 587 of the donors, most TCR beta V segments were observed in productive rearrangements about 90% or about 30% of the time, broadly matching IMGT annotations. The authors suggested that the approach could potentially be generalized to other disease states and immunological phenotypes. HLA typing was unavailable for some donors at each locus, so association tests used only the typed subset. CMV serostatus was the only immune exposure information available for the cohort. The study listed 150 to 200 TCR beta chains as associated with cytomegalovirus. An association between a missense DCLRE1C variant and V-gene and J-gene trimming of TCR beta chains was found in a later genetic analysis and replicated in an independent cohort. The classifier was reported to diagnose cytomegalovirus status with high specificity and sensitivity in both the original and validation cohorts. A later genetic analysis reported fewer N-insertions in productive TCRs among donors in an Asian-associated ancestry cluster than the approximately 670-donor mean. Most CMV-associated TCR beta chains appeared to be HLA-restricted in a later analysis, and the HLA associations seemed to be driven largely by CMV exposure. Correlated functional status among segregating V segments might be attributable to linkage disequilibrium, but an unknown experimental factor could not be ruled out. A cluster of highly shared sequence variants was judged likely to be a technical artifact of the sequencing pipeline. In a later analysis, HLA-associated TCR beta chains showed more clonal expansion and lower generation probabilities than non-associated chains that were equally common. A few of the identified cytomegalovirus-associated TCR beta chains were confirmed in vitro to be specific for cytomegalovirus antigens. A further reported finding was that TCR beta sequences accurately predicted the HLA-A and HLA-B alleles for most subjects in the first cohort. Because counts were too low, 15 to 20 rarely observed V segments, including chromosome 9 orphons, were excluded from the earlier analysis of 587 of the donors. Assigning TCR associations to individual alleles was difficult when HLA alleles, especially DR and DQ, strongly co-occurred. At a false discovery rate of 0.05, a later analysis linked around 15,000 TCR beta sequences to specific HLA alleles. In this cohort, only TCR beta chains were sequenced, and detectable features were limited by the absence of alpha or paired-chain data. Across donors, most TCR sequences were observed very rarely, whereas some public TCRs were present in many individuals. The presence/absence analyses assumed that sequencing depth was roughly uniform across donors, and that assumption may not be true. According to a later analysis, TCR association rates differed among HLA loci, with DRB1 alleles showing the most associated TCRs and HLA-C alleles showing the fewest. Because the 87-base-pair reads could not distinguish some IMGT-functional V segments, including TRBV6-2 and TRBV6-3, those segments were excluded.

Receptor amplification or capture employed the immunoSEQ multiplex PCR assay. The multiplex PCR relied on a mix of 60 forward primers for TCR Vbeta segments and 13 reverse primers for TCR Jbeta segments. A multiplex PCR assay on genomic DNA amplified the CDR3 region of rearranged TCR beta genes. Amplified TCR beta libraries were sequenced as 87-base-pair reads on the Illumina HiSeq System. In the original analysis: Across the 670 or so repertoires, a later analysis counted tens of millions of unique TCR beta chains, 8.5 million to 12 million of which were shared by at least two donors. A nearest-neighbor algorithm error-corrected the raw reads and collapsed the reads into unique sequences, merging closely related sequences to remove PCR and sequencing errors. To assign V, D and J gene segments, CDR3 sequences were aligned to IMGT reference sequences. For a sequence to be retained, a match of at least six nucleotides to both a V gene segment and a J gene segment was required. A rearrangement counted as productive if the CDR3 had no stop codons and remained in frame with V and J, and every other rearrangement counted as non-productive. CDR3 was defined by IMGT convention, running from the second conserved V-encoded cysteine to the conserved J-encoded phenylalanine. The earlier analysis of some 540 of the donors excluded any sequence lacking an unambiguous match to a single V gene segment. An earlier analysis of 587 of the donors classified V segments as functional when productive rearrangements were above 56.7% and as segregating when the standard deviation between donors was above 5%. A statistical classification framework was developed to diagnose cytomegalovirus status using the catalog of TCR beta chain sequences. In a later analysis, V and J genes were assigned by comparing TCR nucleotide sequences against IMGT/GENE-DB human TR gene sequences. In a later analysis, CDR3 sequences and most-parsimonious VDJ recombination scenarios were assigned using the TCRdist pipeline. In a later analysis, each TCR beta chain was defined by its CDR3 amino acid sequence together with its V-gene family, and reads without a unique V-gene family were excluded. To address suspected cross-contamination and a sequencing artifact, a later analysis removed under 600 highly shared, low-generation-probability nucleotide sequences. For each public chain, a later analysis derived a clonal expansion index from normalized ranks of inferred template counts within each repertoire. In a later analysis, generation probabilities were computed using a VDJ recombination model fitted to out-of-frame rearrangements, and the results were checked against IGoR. In a later analysis, TCR-TCR, TCR-HLA and TCR-CMV co-occurrence was scored with hypergeometric tests, and a repertoire-size bias correction was applied to TCR pairs. In a later analysis, false discovery rates were estimated by permuting HLA or CMV assignments 20 times. A later analysis grouped co-occurring TCRs with DBSCAN, adding TCRdist sequence similarity when clustering within HLA-allele-positive subsets. Repertoires with fewer than 30,000 or more than 120,000 public chains were left out of co-occurrence clustering, as were about 5 repertoires with anomalous nucleotide sharing. TCRdb retrieved this table from immuneACCESS and kept in-frame rearrangements only. Not all clones are present; in checked studies, unresolved V genes account for under half, and no reason is known for the remainder. V and J calls and clone size are as listed in that table; D and trimming were resolved from the DNA. The sample has 90,000 to 100,000 clones on record, roughly 70% of them singletons. The ten largest clonotypes hold 1.5% to 2% of the sample.

A remark on this clone: The antigen this receptor binds is unknown. Base qualities are not recorded, but no much larger clone differs from it by a single base.

The cohort comprised under 700 healthy bone marrow donors. At the time of sampling, all cohort members were nominally healthy, though unrecorded immune exposures were likely present. The donor was CMV seronegative and belonged to the group of 380 or so seronegative cohort members. A peripheral blood sample was provided by each donor, and peripheral blood mononuclear cells were used for TCR beta sequencing. The Qiagen DNeasy Blood Extraction Kit was used to extract genomic DNA from the blood cell samples. The CDR3 starts with the cysteine, ends with the phenylalanine, and has 14 residues. Left in the record is the CDR3 DNA by itself, 42 bases read in frame from the first base. The CDR1 and CDR2 encoded by the germline V gene are SGDLS and YYNGEE. The V and J ends are trimmed by 0 bases and 1 base, leaving 7 bases between them.

This receptor was obtained from a male donor in good health and CMV-seronegative. The sequence links TRBV9 to TRBJ1-1; the D gene is perhaps TRBD1, on 5 matching bases. Sequencing used PBMCs. The DNA sequence follows: TGTGCCAGCAGCGTAGTACAGGCGAACACTGAAGCTTTCTTT. The encoded protein is CASSVVQANTEAFF.